The source of this T cell receptor (beta chain) is a study of blood T cell repertoires in COVID-19. Across the study: The United States, Italy and Spain provided the acute and convalescent COVID-19 samples. Sample material is recorded as cDNA or gDNA derived from T cells, B-cell-depleted T cells, or PBMCs.

In germline, CDR1 is LGHNA, CDR2 YNFKEQ. V was clipped by 1 base and J by 7 bases, with 14 bases between them. The CDR3 runs to 15 residues. Original data processing: For nucleated cells, counts were estimated from reference gene primer amplification. Assay used: immunoSEQ multiplex PCR; TCRdb lists only in-frame clones, some missing. Clone size and V and J calls were adopted from that table, with D and trimming inferred from the DNA. The top ten clones hold approximately 2% of a sample with around 240,000 clones, 75% to 90% of them seen once. Cohort 3 donors counted as recovered after two negative PCRs, clearance, or resolved symptoms.

The sequencing sample was made of PBMCs or T cells enriched from blood (not recorded which). V is TRBV4-2 and J is TRBJ2-1; weak D call: TRBD1 (6 bases). The clonotype comes from a woman aged 45-65 years who had recovered from COVID-19. This chain's CDR3 is CASSQVGTPGNEQFF. The CDR3 nucleotides are TGTGCCAGCAGCCAAGTTGGGACACCGGGGAATGAGCAGTTCTTC.